Listed here are 26 T cell receptor beta chains from one sample, sequenced in a study of T cell responses to AZD1222 COVID-19 vaccine. The data were produced by immunoSEQ multiplex PCR, yet TCRdb's version contains in-frame clones alone and is incomplete. The table has 130,000 to 150,000 clones, 80% to 95% seen once. The material was peripheral blood, obtained on day 0 of MenACWY control vaccination. These receptor sequences come from an adult in good health.

This rearrangement joins TRBV28 to TRBJ1-2; no clear D gene. This CDR3 region has 12 residues. V dropped 8 bases and J dropped 4 bases, with 11 bases sitting between them. Germline V CDR1 and CDR2: MDHEN, SYDVKM. CDR3 DNA sequence: TGTGCCAGCGGGAGGATCAGCTATGGCTACACCTTC. Protein: CASGRISYGYTF.

The genes are TRBV10-3 and TRBJ1-5; D gene ambiguous. The CDR3 sequence is 13 residues long. Germline lookup yields CDR1 ENHRY and CDR2 SYGVKD. Between the trimmed V and J ends, which lost 10 bases and 2 bases, there was a span of 12 bases. CDR3 in amino acids: CATKAGGNQPQHF. CDR3 nucleotides: TGTGCCACCAAGGCCGGGGGCAATCAGCCCCAGCATTTT.

This chain uses TRBV5-4 with TRBJ2-2; perhaps TRBD2 as D (5 bases). Looked up from germline, CDR1 is SGHNT and CDR2 is YYREEE (reference sequence). The CDR3 runs to 17 residues. Trimming left V 4 bases short and J 4 bases short, with 20 bases between. The CDR3: CASSPTNLPAGTGELFF. DNA for the CDR3: TGTGCCAGCAGCCCCACAAACCTCCCGGCGGGCACCGGGGAGCTGTTTTTT.

The chain employs TRBV5-1 and TRBJ1-2; D remains ambiguous. Germline lookup yields CDR1 SGHRS and CDR2 YFSETQ. Trimming cost V 2 bases and J 2 bases, with 19 bases left between them. This CDR3 has 17 amino acids. In DNA, the CDR3 is TGCGCCAGCAGCTTATCGTTCAGCTTGAGCAACAACTATGGCTACACCTTC. It encodes CASSLSFSLSNNYGYTF.

This chain uses TRBV11-2 with TRBJ1-1; D gene ambiguous. Trimming took off 3 bases at V and 5 bases at J, with 10 bases between the two ends. The CDR3 loop spans 13 amino acids. Germline V gene sequence: CDR1 SGHAT, CDR2 FQNNGV. CDR3 sequence: CASSFGERTEAFF. The CDR3 region has the DNA TGTGCCAGCAGCTTTGGGGAAAGGACTGAAGCTTTCTTT.

The CDR3 DNA reads TGCGCCAGCAGCTTCTCTCCGACAGGGTACTCTGGAAACACCATATATTTT. It specifies CASSFSPTGYSGNTIYF. The chain recombines TRBV5-1 with TRBJ1-3; the match to TRBD1 covers 7 bases. The CDR3 runs to 17 residues. Germline CDR1 SGHRS, CDR2 YFSETQ. V was pared by 2 bases and J by 0 bases, with 8 bases of the junction left unmatched.

This sequence joins TRBV30 and TRBJ1-5, with TRBD1 identical over 7 bases. Germline-derived CDR1 and CDR2 are GTSNPN and SVGIG (reference sequence). CDR3 size: 14 residues. Trimming cost V 2 bases and J 5 bases; bases outside gene matches: 6. The CDR3 reads CAWSTRGRDQPQHF. The CDR3 region has the DNA TGTGCCTGGAGTACCAGGGGGAGGGATCAGCCCCAGCATTTT.

The count of this clone is one. The chain uses TRBV5-1 and TRBJ2-7; D may be TRBD2 (6 bases). V gave up 4 bases and J gave up 2 bases, with 13 bases separating them. Looked up from germline, CDR1 is SGHRS and CDR2 is YFSETQ. The CDR3 is 14 residues long. Here the CDR3 reads CASSLLGGAYEQYF. The CDR3, as DNA: TGCGCCAGCAGCCTTTTAGGCGGGGCCTACGAGCAGTACTTC. Full variable domain (remainder filled in from reference TRBV5-1 and TRBJ2-7): KAGVTQTPRYLIKTRGQQVTLSCSPISGHRSVSWYQQTPGQGLQFLFEYFSETQRNKGNFPGRFSGRQFSNSRSEMNVSTLELGDSALYLCASSLLGGAYEQYFGPGTRLTVT.

The CDR3 here is CASSPFWAVETQYF. The CDR3 DNA is TGTGCCAGCTCACCGTTTTGGGCTGTGGAGACCCAGTACTTC. The chain joins TRBV18 to TRBJ2-5; D is unclear. V shed 3 bases and J shed 5 bases, with 13 bases lying between them. Per germline, CDR1 KGHSH and CDR2 LQKENI. This CDR3 has 14 amino acids.

The chain joins TRBV5-1 to TRBJ2-7, with 7 nucleotides matching TRBD2. The trim removed 0 bases at V and 7 bases at J, leaving 7 bases unmatched. The CDR3 covers 14 residues. CDR1 is SGHRS, CDR2 YFSETQ, per germline. This chain's CDR3 is CASSLELARGEQYF. Here the CDR3 DNA reads TGCGCCAGCAGCTTGGAACTAGCGAGGGGAGAGCAGTACTTC. Full variable domain (rest looked up from reference TRBV5-1 and TRBJ2-7): KAGVTQTPRYLIKTRGQQVTLSCSPISGHRSVSWYQQTPGQGLQFLFEYFSETQRNKGNFPGRFSGRQFSNSRSEMNVSTLELGDSALYLCASSLELARGEQYFGPGTRLTVT.

V gene TRBV19 combines with J gene TRBJ2-5; D is tentatively TRBD1 or TRBD2 (5 bases each). V lost 1 base and J lost 4, with 10 bases in between. Germline CDR1 reads LNHDA; CDR2 reads SQIVND (reference sequence). The CDR3 length is 14 residues. The CDR3 DNA reads TGTGCCAGTAGTATAGGGCCAGGGACAGAGACCCAGTACTTC. It specifies CASSIGPGTETQYF. Combining the CDR3 with reference TRBV19 and TRBJ2-5 gives the whole variable domain DGGITQSPKYLFRKEGQNVTLSCEQNLNHDAMYWYRQDPGQGLRLIYYSQIVNDFQKGDIAEGYSVSREKKESFPLTVTSAQKNPTAFYLCASSIGPGTETQYFGPGTRLLVL.

The chain employs TRBV6-1 and TRBJ1-5; possibly TRBD1 for D (6 bases). The CDR3 is 16 residues long. Germline-derived CDR1 and CDR2 are MNHNS and SASEGT. The germline V and J ends were trimmed by 1 base and 0 bases, with 10 bases remaining between them. This CDR3 is CASSEGTAYSNQPQHF. In nucleotides, the CDR3 is TGTGCCAGCAGTGAAGGGACAGCTTATAGCAATCAGCCCCAGCATTTT.

The V and J genes are TRBV5-4 and TRBJ1-6; 9 bases are shared with TRBD1. The trim removed 3 bases at V and 0 bases at J, leaving 7 bases unmatched. Germline values: CDR1 SGHNT, CDR2 YYREEE (reference sequence). The CDR3 runs 18 residues. The CDR3 bases are TGTGCCAGCAGCTCGGGGACAGGGCAGAGCTCCTATAATTCACCCCTCCACTTT. Translating it yields CASSSGTGQSSYNSPLHF.

V gene TRBV10-3 combines with J gene TRBJ1-3; TRBD1 matches at 12 bases. Trimming cost V 10 bases and J 4 bases; bases outside gene matches: 8. CDR1 and CDR2 (germline): ENHRY, SYGVKD. CDR3 length: 15 residues. The CDR3 nucleotides are TGTGCCACTACGTGGGACAGGGGGCAAGGAAACACCATATATTTT. The encoded protein is CATTWDRGQGNTIYF.

This clone has a single count. The chain links TRBV4-1 to TRBJ1-2, with 7 bases lining up with TRBD1. V trimming: 4 bases; J trimming: 8 bases; junction bases outside the gene matches: 7. Germline CDR1 reads MGHRA; CDR2 reads YSYEKL. CDR3 length: 13 residues. The CDR3 reads CASSRAWTGGYTF. The CDR3 DNA reads TGCGCCAGCAGCCGAGCTTGGACAGGAGGCTACACCTTC.

CDR3 DNA: TGTGCCAGCAGCTTAGGTCGAAGCAATCAGCCCCAGCATTTT. Translated: CASSLGRSNQPQHF. This chain links TRBV5-4 with TRBJ1-5; no clear D gene. The germline V gene has CDR1 SGHNT and CDR2 YYREEE (reference sequence). The CDR3 covers 14 residues. Trimming removed 2 bases from V and 1 base from J, with 7 bases in between.

J is TRBJ2-1 and V is TRBV3-1 (or the pseudogene TRBV3-2); D remains unclear. Germline CDR1 is LGHDT and CDR2 is YNNKEL (reference sequence). This CDR3 region has 14 residues. V shed 3 bases and J shed 8 bases, with 14 bases lying between them. As DNA, the CDR3 is TGTGCCAGCAGCCAGTCGGAAGGTTCCTATGAGCAGTTCTTC. Protein sequence: CASSQSEGSYEQFF.

This chain joins TRBV19 and TRBJ1-1; possible D gene TRBD1, 5 bases. Looked up from germline, CDR1 is LNHDA and CDR2 is SQIVND (reference sequence). Between the trimmed V and J ends, which lost 3 bases and 3 bases, there was a span of 8 bases. The CDR3 consists of 13 residues. The DNA of the CDR3 is TGTGCCAGTAGTATGGCCAGGGACACTGAAGCTTTCTTT. Protein: CASSMARDTEAFF. The full variable domain, its missing parts supplied by reference TRBV19 and TRBJ1-1, is DGGITQSPKYLFRKEGQNVTLSCEQNLNHDAMYWYRQDPGQGLRLIYYSQIVNDFQKGDIAEGYSVSREKKESFPLTVTSAQKNPTAFYLCASSMARDTEAFFGQGTRLTVV.

The DNA for the CDR3 is TGTGCCTGGAGTGAGGGTCTCTATGGCTACACCTTC. Translation: CAWSEGLYGYTF. This sequence joins TRBV30 and TRBJ1-2; D gene ambiguous. V dropped 1 base and J dropped 4 bases, with 7 bases sitting between them. Germline-derived CDR1 and CDR2 are GTSNPN and SVGIG (reference sequence). The CDR3 is 12 amino acids.

The gene calls are TRBV11-2 and TRBJ1-2; 7 bases fit TRBD1. V was clipped by 5 bases and J by 1 base; unmatched bases: 13. From germline, CDR1 is SGHAT and CDR2 FQNNGV. This CDR3 contains 17 residues. As DNA, the CDR3 is TGTGCCAGCAGCCCTAGAGGGACAGAATACCTTAACTATGGCTACACCTTC. Its protein product is CASSPRGTEYLNYGYTF.

This clone was observed once. This sequence joins TRBV7-9 and TRBJ2-1, with 9 bases identical to TRBD2. Germline assignment: CDR1 SEHNR and CDR2 FQNEAQ (reference sequence). The CDR3 sequence is 16 residues long. The V segment lost 1 base and the J segment 9 bases; nucleotides outside the gene matches: 10. CDR3 in amino acids: CASSLGASGTSGEQFF. The DNA of the CDR3 is TGTGCCAGCAGCTTAGGCGCTAGCGGGACTTCAGGTGAGCAGTTCTTC.

This clone was counted only a few times. The J gene is TRBJ1-1, the V gene TRBV5-1; 7 nucleotides align to TRBD1. The junction had 7 bases not matched to a gene; V was cut back by 4 bases and J by 4 bases. This CDR3 contains 14 residues. Germline V CDR1 and CDR2: SGHRS, YFSETQ. The CDR3 bases are TGCGCCAGCAGCGAGACAGGGTGGGGCACTGAAGCTTTCTTT. It translates to CASSETGWGTEAFF.

The rearrangement joins TRBV9 to TRBJ1-3; 8 nucleotides align to TRBD1. The CDR3 is 17 residues long. Germline CDR1 reads SGDLS; CDR2 reads YYNGEE. Trimming took 1 base from V and 0 from J; bases not matched to a gene: 6. The DNA for the CDR3 is TGTGCCAGCAGCGTAAAAGACAGGGGCCGCTCTGGAAACACCATATATTTT. It is translated as CASSVKDRGRSGNTIYF.

The chain joins TRBV2 to TRBJ2-2; no definite D call. The germline V and J ends were trimmed by 7 bases and 1 base, with 10 bases remaining between them. CDR1 and CDR2 from the germline V gene are SNHLY and FYNNEI. This CDR3 contains 14 residues. CDR3 bases: TGTGCCAGCAATATCCCAGGGAACACCGGGGAGCTGTTTTTT. Protein: CASNIPGNTGELFF.

The chain has TRBV5-4 and TRBJ1-2; 9 positions agree with TRBD1. The CDR3 spans 17 residues. J gave up 6 bases and V 0 bases, and 12 bases lay outside the gene matches. CDR1 is SGHNT and CDR2 is YYREEE in the germline V gene (reference sequence). Written as DNA, the CDR3 is TGTGCCAGCAGCTTGGTTGGATCGGGACAGGGAGAGGATGGCTACACCTTC. Amino acid sequence: CASSLVGSGQGEDGYTF.

This rearrangement joins TRBV7-9 to TRBJ2-7; weak D call: TRBD1 (6 bases). CDR3 length: 13 amino acids. Looked up from germline, CDR1 is SEHNR and CDR2 is FQNEAQ (reference sequence). V was cut by 0 bases and J by 6 bases, with 9 bases left in between. CDR3 DNA: TGTGCCAGCAGCTTAGCCTCAGGGGCCGAGCAGTACTTC. Translating gives CASSLASGAEQYF. Filled out from reference TRBV7-9 and TRBJ2-7, the complete variable domain reads DTGVSQNPRHKITKRGQNVTFRCDPISEHNRLYWYRQTLGQGPEFLTYFQNEAQLEKSRLLSDRFSAERPKGSFSTLEIQRTEQGDSAMYLCASSLASGAEQYFGPGTRLTVT.